This is a list of T cell receptor beta chains from one sample in a study of cytomegalovirus exposure and HLA in healthy donors. The table came from immunoSEQ multiplex PCR; TCRdb's copy has only in-frame clones and leaves some out. The table lists 95,000 to 150,000 clones, 55% to 65% of them singletons. Specimen: PBMCs. All receptors derive from a man aged 40-55 years in good health and CMV-seropositive. The CDR3 runs from the conserved cysteine through the conserved F or W. The D gene is left open where the match is weak.

v_gene	d_gene	j_gene	CDR3aa
TRBV5-6	-	TRBJ2-5	CASSSTGFQETQYF
TRBV29-1	-	TRBJ1-2	CRGGGTYGYTF
TRBV7-3	-	TRBJ2-3	CASRGGGDTQYF
TRBV11-2	-	TRBJ1-3	CASSSHYLSNRVPGNTIYF
TRBV7-9	TRBD2	TRBJ2-7	CASSLARGASSYEQYF
TRBV18	TRBD1	TRBJ1-4	CASSSQGVNEKLFF
TRBV6-5	TRBD2	TRBJ2-3	CASSYRGTSADTQYF
TRBV19	TRBD1	TRBJ2-7	CASSPSHPGQGRNEQYF
TRBV30	-	TRBJ1-1	CAWNRIGRSPRTEAFF
TRBV21-1	-	TRBJ1-2	CASSKVSRQGPNYGYTF
TRBV5-5	-	TRBJ2-3	CASSDYRVRGTDTQYF
TRBV10-3	-	TRBJ2-3	CAMGGSTDTQYF
TRBV7-3	-	TRBJ2-5	CASSAQGPGGTQYF
TRBV10-3	-	TRBJ1-1	CAINRGGGGTEAFF
TRBV5-1	TRBD1	TRBJ2-7	CASSSPGGSLNEQYF
TRBV10-2	TRBD2	TRBJ2-7	CASGDYIYEQYF
TRBV7-2	TRBD1	TRBJ2-3	CASSLTGWGTDTQYF
TRBV15	-	TRBJ2-2	CATSRDHQGGTGELFF
TRBV14	-	TRBJ1-1	CASSHIQAGSVEAFF
TRBV28	TRBD1	TRBJ1-2	CASSLSDREGNGYTF
TRBV28	TRBD1	TRBJ1-4	CASSKGQFREKLFF
TRBV7-9	TRBD1	TRBJ1-5	CASSLGQGIYQPQHF
TRBV11-1	TRBD1	TRBJ1-1	CASSLRDRYIGRAFF
TRBV7-3	-	TRBJ1-1	CASSQEVGNTEAFF
TRBV7-8	TRBD2	TRBJ2-2	CASSISRTSGHTGELFF
TRBV2	-	TRBJ1-4	CASTSAGTNEKLFF
TRBV4-1	-	TRBJ1-1	CASSLGLLRIMNTEAFF
TRBV6-6	-	TRBJ2-1	CASSGSVEQFF
TRBV7-2	-	TRBJ2-1	CASSFGEQFF
TRBV19	TRBD1	TRBJ2-7	CASSSGTGFYEQYF
TRBV15	TRBD1	-	CATSRGTGISYEQYF
TRBV13	TRBD2	TRBJ2-7	CASRVSGMLDEQYF
TRBV7-2	TRBD2	TRBJ2-3	CASSLIAGGSTDTQYF
TRBV7-8	-	TRBJ1-2	CASSLESGAHSYGYTF